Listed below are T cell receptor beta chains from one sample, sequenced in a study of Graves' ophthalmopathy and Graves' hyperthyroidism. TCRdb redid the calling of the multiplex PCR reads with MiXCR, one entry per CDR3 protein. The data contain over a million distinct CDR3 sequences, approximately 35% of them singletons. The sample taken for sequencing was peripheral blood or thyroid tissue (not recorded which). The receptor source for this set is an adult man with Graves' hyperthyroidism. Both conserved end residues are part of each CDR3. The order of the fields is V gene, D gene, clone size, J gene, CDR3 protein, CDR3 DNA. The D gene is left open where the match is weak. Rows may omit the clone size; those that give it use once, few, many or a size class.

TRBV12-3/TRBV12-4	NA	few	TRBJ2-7	CASSLSRVAYEQYF	TGTGCCAGCAGTTTGAGCAGGGTAGCCTACGAGCAGTACTTC
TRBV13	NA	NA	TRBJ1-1	CASSPEAARAESFF	TGTGCCAGCAGCCCCGAGGCAGCCCGAGCTGAATCTTTCTTT
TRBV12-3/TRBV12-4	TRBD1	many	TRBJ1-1	CASSSRGQENTEAFF	TGTGCCAGCAGTTCCCGGGGACAGGAGAACACTGAAGCTTTCTTT
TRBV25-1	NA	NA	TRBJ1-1	CASTCGGSNTEAFF	TGTGCCAGCACCTGCGGGGGCTCGAACACTGAAGCTTTCTTT
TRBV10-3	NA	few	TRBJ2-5	CAISDEDSSQETQYF	TGTGCCATCAGTGATGAAGACAGCTCCCAAGAGACCCAGTACTTC
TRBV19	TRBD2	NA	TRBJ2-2	CASIRSLAGEQTGELFF	TGTGCCAGTATCAGGTCCCTAGCGGGCGAGCAGACCGGGGAGCTGTTTTTT
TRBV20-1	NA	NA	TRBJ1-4	CSAREPSATNEKLFF	TGCAGTGCTAGAGAGCCCAGTGCAACTAATGAAAAACTGTTTTTT
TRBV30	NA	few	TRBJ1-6	CAWNPGSDSPLHF	TGTGCCTGGAATCCGGGATCGGATTCACCCCTCCACTTT
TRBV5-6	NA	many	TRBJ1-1	CASSLLGPGTEAFF	TGTGCCAGCAGCTTGTTAGGCCCCGGCACTGAAGCTTTCTTT
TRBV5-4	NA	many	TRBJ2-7	CASRRGQSYEQYF	TGTGCCAGCAGGAGAGGGCAGAGCTACGAGCAGTACTTC
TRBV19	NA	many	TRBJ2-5	CATYPSGGKTQYF	TGTGCCACCTATCCAAGCGGTGGAAAGACCCAGTACTTC
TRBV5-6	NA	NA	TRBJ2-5	CASSLDQKEAQYF	TGTGCCAGCAGCTTGGACCAGAAAGAGGCCCAGTACTTC
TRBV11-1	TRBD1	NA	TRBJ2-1	CASSLDREQFF	TGTGCCAGCAGCTTGGACAGGGAGCAGTTCTTC
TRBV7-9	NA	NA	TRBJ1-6	CASSSEGSYYNSPLHF	TGTGCCAGCAGCTCGGAGGGGTCTTACTATAATTCACCCCTCCACTTT